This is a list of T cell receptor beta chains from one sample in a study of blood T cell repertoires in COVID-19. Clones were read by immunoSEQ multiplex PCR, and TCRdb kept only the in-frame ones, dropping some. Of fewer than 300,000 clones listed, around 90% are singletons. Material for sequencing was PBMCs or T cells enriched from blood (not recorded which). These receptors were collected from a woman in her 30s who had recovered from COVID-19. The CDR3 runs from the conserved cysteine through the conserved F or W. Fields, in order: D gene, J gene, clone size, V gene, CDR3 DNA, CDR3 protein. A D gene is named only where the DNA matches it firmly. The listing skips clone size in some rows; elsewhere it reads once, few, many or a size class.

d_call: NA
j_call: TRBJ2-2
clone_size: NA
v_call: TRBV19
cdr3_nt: TGTGCCAGTAGTAGGCTAGCTGGTAATCCCGGGGAGCTGTTTTTT
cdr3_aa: CASSRLAGNPGELFF

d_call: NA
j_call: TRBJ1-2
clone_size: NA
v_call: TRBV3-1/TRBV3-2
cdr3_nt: TGTGCCAGCAGCCAGACCTCGACAGGTCCCGTTAATCATGGCTACACCTTC
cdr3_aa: CASSQTSTGPVNHGYTF

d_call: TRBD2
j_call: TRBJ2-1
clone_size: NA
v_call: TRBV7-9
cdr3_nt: TGTGCCAGCAGCTTAGTGGGTAGCGGGAGTGAGGCCTACAATGAGCAGTTCTTC
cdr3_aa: CASSLVGSGSEAYNEQFF

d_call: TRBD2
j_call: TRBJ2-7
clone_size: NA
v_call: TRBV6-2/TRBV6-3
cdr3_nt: TGTGCCAGCAGTTACGCGGGGGTCTACGAGCAGTACTTC
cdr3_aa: CASSYAGVYEQYF

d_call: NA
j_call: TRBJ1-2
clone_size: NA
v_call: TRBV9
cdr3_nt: TGTGCCAGCAGCGTAGACAGGGACTATGGCTACACCTTC
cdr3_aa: CASSVDRDYGYTF

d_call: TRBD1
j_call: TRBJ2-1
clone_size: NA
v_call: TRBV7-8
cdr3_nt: TGTGCCACATCTCCGGGACAGCTAAACAATGAGCAGTTCTTC
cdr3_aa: CATSPGQLNNEQFF

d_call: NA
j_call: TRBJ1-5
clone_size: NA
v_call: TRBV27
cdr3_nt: TGTGCCAGCAGTACTCACAATCAGCCCCAGCATTTT
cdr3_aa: CASSTHNQPQHF

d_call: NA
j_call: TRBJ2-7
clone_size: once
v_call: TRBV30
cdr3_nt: TGTGCCTCCGGTGGGGACTGGTCCTACGAGCAGTACTTC
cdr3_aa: CASGGDWSYEQYF

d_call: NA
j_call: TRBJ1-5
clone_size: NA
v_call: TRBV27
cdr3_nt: TGTGCCAGCAGTTTAGTTTCAGGGAATCAGCCCCAGCATTTT
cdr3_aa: CASSLVSGNQPQHF

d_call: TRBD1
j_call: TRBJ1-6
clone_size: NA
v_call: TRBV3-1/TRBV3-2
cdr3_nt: TGTGCCAGCAGCCAACGAAGGGGACAGAGGAGCTCCTATAATTCACCCCTCCACTTT
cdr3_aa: CASSQRRGQRSSYNSPLHF

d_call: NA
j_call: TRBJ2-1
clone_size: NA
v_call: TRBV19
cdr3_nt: TGTGCCAGTAGTATAGACGGGGATTTTACCTACAATGAGCAGTTCTTC
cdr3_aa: CASSIDGDFTYNEQFF

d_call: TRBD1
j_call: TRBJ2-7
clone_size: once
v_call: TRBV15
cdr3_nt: TGTGCCACCAGCAGAGGGAGGGGACAGGGAATGTACGAGCAGTACTTC
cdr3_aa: CATSRGRGQGMYEQYF

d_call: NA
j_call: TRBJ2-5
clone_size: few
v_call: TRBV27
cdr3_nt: TGTGCCAGCAGTTTAACGCAGGGTGGGGAGACCCAGTACTTC
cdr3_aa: CASSLTQGGETQYF

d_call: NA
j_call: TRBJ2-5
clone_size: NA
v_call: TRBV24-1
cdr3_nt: TGTGCCACCAGTGATCGTTCGCCAGGCCTCCAAGAGACCCAGTACTTC
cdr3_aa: CATSDRSPGLQETQYF

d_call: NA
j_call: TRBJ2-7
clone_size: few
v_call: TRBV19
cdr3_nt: TGTGCCAGTAGTATACAGGGTCCAGGCTACGAGCAGTACTTC
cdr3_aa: CASSIQGPGYEQYF

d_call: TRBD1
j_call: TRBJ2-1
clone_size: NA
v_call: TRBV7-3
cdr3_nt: TGTGCCAGCAGCTCCTCGACAGGGGGGCAGTTCTTC
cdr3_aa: CASSSSTGGQFF

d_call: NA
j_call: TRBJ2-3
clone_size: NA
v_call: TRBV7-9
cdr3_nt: TGTGCCAGCAGCGTTGGACTCACAGATACGCAGTATTTT
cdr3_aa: CASSVGLTDTQYF

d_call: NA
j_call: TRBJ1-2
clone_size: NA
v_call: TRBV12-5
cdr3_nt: TGTGCTAGTGGTTTGGTACCAGGACTTGGGGGGAGTGGCTACACCTTC
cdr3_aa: CASGLVPGLGGSGYTF

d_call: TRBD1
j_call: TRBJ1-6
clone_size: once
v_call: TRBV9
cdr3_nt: TGTGCCAGCAGCGTAGGGGGACAGAATTCACCCCTCCACTTT
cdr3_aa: CASSVGGQNSPLHF

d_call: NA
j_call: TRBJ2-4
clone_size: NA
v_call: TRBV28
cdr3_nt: TGTGCCAGCAGTTTGTCACAGGGACCCAAAAACATTCAGTACTTC
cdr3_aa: CASSLSQGPKNIQYF

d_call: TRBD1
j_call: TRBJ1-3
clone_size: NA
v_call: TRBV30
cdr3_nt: TGTGCCTGGACGTTAGGGACAGCTGGAAACACCATATATTTT
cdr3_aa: CAWTLGTAGNTIYF

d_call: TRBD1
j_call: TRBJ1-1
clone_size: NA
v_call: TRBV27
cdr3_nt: TGTGCCAGCAGTTTATGGGGCAGGGGGCACACTGAAGCTTTCTTT
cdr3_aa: CASSLWGRGHTEAFF

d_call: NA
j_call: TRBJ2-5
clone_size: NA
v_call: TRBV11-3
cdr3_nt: TGTGCCAGCAGCTCGCGAAAGGGAGCTCAAGAGACCCAGTACTTC
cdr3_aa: CASSSRKGAQETQYF

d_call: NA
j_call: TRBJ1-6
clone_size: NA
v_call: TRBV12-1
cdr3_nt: TGTGCCAGCAGCTTAGACAGGGGGCTGAGCTCCTATAATTCACCCCTCCACTTT
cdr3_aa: CASSLDRGLSSYNSPLHF

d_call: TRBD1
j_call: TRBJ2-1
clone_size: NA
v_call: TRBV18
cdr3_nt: TGTGCCAGCTCACCACCCGGGACAGGGGTTAACGATGAGCAGTTCTTC
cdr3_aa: CASSPPGTGVNDEQFF

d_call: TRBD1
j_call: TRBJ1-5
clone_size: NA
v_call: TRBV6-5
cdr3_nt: TGTGCCAGCAGTACAGGGGATCAGCCCCAGCATTTT
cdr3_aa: CASSTGDQPQHF

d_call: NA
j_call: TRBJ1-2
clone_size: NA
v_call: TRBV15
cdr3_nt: TGTGCCACCAGCAGGGGAAGACAGACACTTAACTATGGCTACACCTTC
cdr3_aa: CATSRGRQTLNYGYTF

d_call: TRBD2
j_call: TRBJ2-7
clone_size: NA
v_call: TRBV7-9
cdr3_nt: TGTGCCAGCAGTCCCGGCCCTCCGGGAGGCAGGGTCGAGCAGTACTTC
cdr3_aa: CASSPGPPGGRVEQYF

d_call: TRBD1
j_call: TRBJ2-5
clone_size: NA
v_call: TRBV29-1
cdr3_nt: TGCAGCGACCACAGACAGGGGGCCAAGACCCAGTACTTC
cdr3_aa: CSDHRQGAKTQYF

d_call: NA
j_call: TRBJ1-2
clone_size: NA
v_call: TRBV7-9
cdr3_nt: TGTGCCAGCAGCTTAGGGGACTCAGCCTTGGGCTACACCTTC
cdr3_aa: CASSLGDSALGYTF

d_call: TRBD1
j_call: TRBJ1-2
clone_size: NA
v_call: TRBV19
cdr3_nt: TGTGCCAGTAACTTTGAGACAGGGGGCAACTTCTATGGCTACACCTTC
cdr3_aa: CASNFETGGNFYGYTF

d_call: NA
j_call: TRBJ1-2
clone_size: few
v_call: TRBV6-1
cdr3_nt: TGTGCCAGCAGTGACCTCGGGTATGGCTACACCTTC
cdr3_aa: CASSDLGYGYTF

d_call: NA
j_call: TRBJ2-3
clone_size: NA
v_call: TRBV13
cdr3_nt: TGTGCCAGCAGCTCGCGCAGTAGCGAGGCTTATACGCAGTATTTT
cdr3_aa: CASSSRSSEAYTQYF

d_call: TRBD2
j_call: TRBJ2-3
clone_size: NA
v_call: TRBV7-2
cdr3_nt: TGTGCCAGCAGCCACCCTAGCGGGAGAAGGCCAGATACGCAGTATTTT
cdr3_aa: CASSHPSGRRPDTQYF

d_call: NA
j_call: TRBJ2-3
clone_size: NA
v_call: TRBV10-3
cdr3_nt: TGTGCCATCAGTGAGTCTGAACAGCCTCTCCAGTATTTT
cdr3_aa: CAISESEQPLQYF

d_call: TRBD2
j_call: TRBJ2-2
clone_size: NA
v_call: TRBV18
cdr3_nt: TGTGCCAGCTCACCGGGACTAGCGGGTAACACCGGGGAGCTGTTTTTT
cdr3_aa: CASSPGLAGNTGELFF

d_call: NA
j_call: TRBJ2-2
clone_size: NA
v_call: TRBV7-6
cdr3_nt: TGTGCCAGCAGCCAACTTCGTTCCCCAGCGGCCCCGAACACCGGGGAGCTGTTTTTT
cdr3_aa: CASSQLRSPAAPNTGELFF

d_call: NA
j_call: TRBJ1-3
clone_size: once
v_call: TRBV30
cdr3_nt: TGTGCCTGGCAGAACTCTGGAAACACCATATATTTT
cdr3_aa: CAWQNSGNTIYF

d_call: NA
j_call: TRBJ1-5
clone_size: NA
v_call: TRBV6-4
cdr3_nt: TGTGCCAGCAGTGACGACAGGCACCAGCCCCAGCATTTT
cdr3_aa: CASSDDRHQPQHF

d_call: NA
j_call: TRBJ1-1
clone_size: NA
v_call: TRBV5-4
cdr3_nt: TGTGCCAGCACCTCCGACCGAGGAAACACTGAAGCTTTCTTT
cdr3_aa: CASTSDRGNTEAFF

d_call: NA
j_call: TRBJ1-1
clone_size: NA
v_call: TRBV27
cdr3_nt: TGTGCCAGCAGTTTGCAGGGTACTGGGAACACTGAAGCTTTCTTT
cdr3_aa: CASSLQGTGNTEAFF

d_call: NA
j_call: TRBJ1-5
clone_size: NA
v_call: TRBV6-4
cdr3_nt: TGTGCCAGCAGTCTCGGGGGAGGTCGGCCCCAGCATTTT
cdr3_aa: CASSLGGGRPQHF

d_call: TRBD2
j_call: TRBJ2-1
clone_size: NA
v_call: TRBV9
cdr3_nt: TGTGCCAGCAGCGTAAGGGGAGGGCTGGGTGAGCAGTTCTTC
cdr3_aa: CASSVRGGLGEQFF

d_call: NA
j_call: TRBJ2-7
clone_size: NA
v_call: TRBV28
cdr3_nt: TGTGCCAGCAGTTTAGTAATCAGGGGAGGGCCCTTCTACGAGCAGTACTTC
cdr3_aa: CASSLVIRGGPFYEQYF

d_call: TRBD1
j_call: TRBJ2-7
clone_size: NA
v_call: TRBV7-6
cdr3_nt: TGTGCCAGCAGCTTAGGTGGGACAGACTCCTACGAGCAGTACTTC
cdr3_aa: CASSLGGTDSYEQYF

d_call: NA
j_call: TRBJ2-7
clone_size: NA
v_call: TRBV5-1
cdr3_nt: TGCGCCAGCAGCCCTACCCCTGACGGGTACGAGCAGTACTTC
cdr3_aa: CASSPTPDGYEQYF

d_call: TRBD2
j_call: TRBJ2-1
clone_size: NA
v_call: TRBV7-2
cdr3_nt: TGTGCCAGCAGCTTAGCGGGAGGGTCTGAGCAGTTCTTC
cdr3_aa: CASSLAGGSEQFF

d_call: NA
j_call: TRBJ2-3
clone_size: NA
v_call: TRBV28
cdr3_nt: TGTGCCAGCAGCTTACAGGGGCTAGGGGGGGCAGATACGCAGTATTTT
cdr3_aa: CASSLQGLGGADTQYF

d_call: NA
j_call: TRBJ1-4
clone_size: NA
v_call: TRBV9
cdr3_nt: TGTGCCAGCAGCCGCGACAGACTTTCAACTAATGAAAAACTGTTTTTT
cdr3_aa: CASSRDRLSTNEKLFF

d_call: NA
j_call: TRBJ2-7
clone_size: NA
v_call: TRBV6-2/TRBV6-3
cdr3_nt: TGTGCCAGCAGCTTAACAACATACGAGCAGTACTTC
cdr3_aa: CASSLTTYEQYF